A selection of T cell receptor beta chains follows, all from one sample in a study of blood T cells in healthy people across ages. In TCRdb, the 5' RACE reads were re-called with MiXCR into one record per CDR3 protein. The data contain roughly 730,000 distinct CDR3 sequences, 56% of them singletons. Sequencing was carried out using blood. Receptors were obtained from a middle-aged man in good health. CDR3s include the opening cysteine and the closing phenylalanine or tryptophan. The D gene is left open where the match is weak. Expanded clones get a size class; other rows say once, few or many, or leave the size out.

TRBV6-6	few	-	TRBJ2-7	TGTGCCAGCAGTACCCCGCGGGGAGTATCCTACGAGCAGTACTTC	CASSTPRGVSYEQYF
TRBV30	-	-	TRBJ2-3	TGTGCCTTATCCACGGGACTTAGCACAGATACGCAGTATTTT	CALSTGLSTDTQYF
TRBV18	-	-	TRBJ1-1	TGTGCCAGCTCGGGAGCCGAGGGCCGGACTGAAGCTTTCTTT	CASSGAEGRTEAFF
TRBV6-5	once	TRBD1	TRBJ2-6	TGTGCCAGCAGTTACGACATCCCGACAGGGTACGGGGCCAACGTCCTGACTTTC	CASSYDIPTGYGANVLTF
TRBV7-3	-	-	TRBJ2-3	TGTGCCAGCAGCCCCGAACCCTCCACAGATACGCAGTATTTT	CASSPEPSTDTQYF
TRBV7-3	few	TRBD1	TRBJ2-1	TGTGCCAGCAGCTTAACAGGGGGCAGCGATGAGCAGTTCTTC	CASSLTGGSDEQFF
TRBV27	-	TRBD1	TRBJ2-7	TGTGCCAGCAGTTTCAGAAAAACAGGGGTGGAGTACTACGAGCAGTACTTC	CASSFRKTGVEYYEQYF
TRBV20-1	few	TRBD1	TRBJ2-1	TGCAGTGCTAAGGGATACAGGGGTAGGGACAATGAGCAGTTCTTC	CSAKGYRGRDNEQFF
TRBV20-1	-	-	TRBJ1-2	TGCAGTGCTAGAGATGGCGGGGGTATGGATGGCTACACCTTC	CSARDGGGMDGYTF
TRBV13	-	TRBD2	TRBJ2-3	TGTGCCAGCAGCTCCGGACTAGCGGGGGGTTACACGGCGCAGTATTTT	CASSSGLAGGYTAQYF
TRBV20-1	few	-	TRBJ1-2	TGCAGTGCTAGAGGTTCAGCTTATGGCTACACCTTC	CSARGSAYGYTF
TRBV7-9	-	-	TRBJ2-7	TGTGCCAGCAGCTTTGCCGCGGGGCTACCTTACGAGCAGTACTTC	CASSFAAGLPYEQYF
TRBV27	-	-	TRBJ2-7	TGTGCCAGCAGGCCCGGACAGCACAACGACGATTACAATGAGCAGTACTTC	CASRPGQHNDDYNEQYF
TRBV6-6	-	-	TRBJ2-7	TGTGCCAGCAGTTTAACCATGTACGAGCAGTACTTC	CASSLTMYEQYF
TRBV7-2	-	TRBD1	TRBJ2-4	TGTGCCAGCAGCTACGTATCGGGACAGGGGGCGTCCAAAAACATTCAGTACTTC	CASSYVSGQGASKNIQYF
TRBV20-1	-	-	TRBJ2-1	TGCAGTGCTAGAGGGGGTAACTTAGGCAGCTCCTACAATGAGCAGTTCTTC	CSARGGNLGSSYNEQFF
TRBV20-1	few	TRBD2	TRBJ2-7	TGCAGTGCTAGCCCACTTTGGACTAGCGTTTCCTACGAGCAGTACTTC	CSASPLWTSVSYEQYF
TRBV3-1	-	-	TRBJ2-7	TGTGCCAGCAGCCCACCTCTTCCCCCGAATGAGCAGTACTTC	CASSPPLPPNEQYF
TRBV25-1	few	-	TRBJ2-7	TGTGCCAGCAGTGGCGTAGGGTTCAACGAGCAGTACTTC	CASSGVGFNEQYF
TRBV9	-	TRBD2	TRBJ2-3	TGTGCCAGCACCTCGAGTGTACTAGCGGCAGATACGCAGTATTTT	CASTSSVLAADTQYF
TRBV20-1	few	-	TRBJ1-2	TGCAGTGCTAGAGAAACGGGACGGATTAACTATGGCTACACCTTC	CSARETGRINYGYTF
TRBV2	once	-	TRBJ2-5	TGTGCCAGCAGTGCGGGTGTTGGGGAGACCCAGTACTTC	CASSAGVGETQYF
TRBV27	-	-	TRBJ2-6	TGTGCCAGCAGTTTCGTTCAGGCTGGGGCCAACGTCCTGACTTTC	CASSFVQAGANVLTF
TRBV28	-	TRBD1	TRBJ2-7	TGTGCCAGCAGTTTCCCCGACAGGGCCTACGAGCAGTACTTC	CASSFPDRAYEQYF
TRBV7-2	-	TRBD2	TRBJ2-1	TGTGCCAGCAGCTTGATACTAGGCGGGAGGCTCTACAATGAGCAGTTCTTC	CASSLILGGRLYNEQFF
TRBV29-1	-	-	TRBJ1-1	TGCGGCGCCAACCAGGGCAGACGAGCTTTCTTT	CGANQGRRAFF
TRBV6-2/TRBV6-3	-	-	TRBJ2-5	TGTGCCAGCAGTTACGTCTTGGCCGAGGAGACCCAGTACTTC	CASSYVLAEETQYF
TRBV27	few	-	TRBJ2-3	TGTGCCAGCAGTTCCAGGGCCCCTAGCACAGATACGCAGTATTTT	CASSSRAPSTDTQYF
TRBV9	few	TRBD1	TRBJ1-2	TGTGCCAGCAGCGCAGCTGGGACAGCCCTGGGCTACACCTTC	CASSAAGTALGYTF
TRBV5-5	-	TRBD2	TRBJ2-7	TGTGCCAGCAGCTTGATGGCGGGAGTCACCTACGAGCAGTACTTC	CASSLMAGVTYEQYF
TRBV28	-	TRBD2	TRBJ2-3	TGTGCCAGCACCCCGGGATGGGGAGGGCCAGCAGATACGCAGTATTTT	CASTPGWGGPADTQYF
TRBV4-1	few	-	TRBJ2-3	TGCGCCAGCAGCCCCCCTGGTAGGGTTGAAGGAGATACGCAGTATTTT	CASSPPGRVEGDTQYF
TRBV7-3	-	TRBD2	TRBJ2-4	TGTGCCAGCAGCTTATTGGTAGCGGGAGTAGGGGGGCAGTACTTC	CASSLLVAGVGGQYF
TRBV19	-	TRBD1	TRBJ2-1	TGTGCCAGTAGTTTCATGGACAGGGGGAATGAGCAGTTCTTC	CASSFMDRGNEQFF
TRBV7-9	few	-	TRBJ2-1	TGTGCCAGCAGGACCTCAGGCCTCAATGAGCAGTTCTTC	CASRTSGLNEQFF
TRBV9	-	-	TRBJ1-2	TGTGCCAGCAGCGTACCTCGGTCCACAAACTACACCTTC	CASSVPRSTNYTF
TRBV20-1	-	-	TRBJ2-3	TGCAGTGCTAGTAGTCAGGGACGTACAGATACGCAGTATTTT	CSASSQGRTDTQYF
TRBV25-1	-	-	TRBJ1-1	TGTGCCAGCAAGGGCCTCTCCACTGAAGCTTTCTTT	CASKGLSTEAFF
TRBV7-3	-	-	TRBJ1-4	TGTGCCAGCAGCTCACCCCGACAGGCGGACGAAAAACTGTTTTTT	CASSSPRQADEKLFF
TRBV27	-	-	TRBJ1-4	TGTGCCAGCAAGACCGCGGGGGTAGGCGAAAAACTGTTTTTT	CASKTAGVGEKLFF
TRBV29-1	-	-	TRBJ1-1	TGCAGCGTTGTAAGGGGCAAGAACACTGAAGCTTTCTTT	CSVVRGKNTEAFF
TRBV12-3/TRBV12-4	-	-	TRBJ2-3	TGTGCCAGCAGACCGAGCACAGATATGCAGTATTTT	CASRPSTDMQYF
TRBV12-3/TRBV12-4	-	TRBD2	TRBJ2-1	TGTGCCAGCAGAGACCGACGGGCTAGCGGGGGGGGTTCCTACAATGAGCAGTTCTTC	CASRDRRASGGGSYNEQFF
TRBV28	-	-	TRBJ2-2	TGTGCCAGCGGAGGGCCCACCGGGGAGCTGTTTTTT	CASGGPTGELFF
TRBV5-1	few	-	TRBJ2-5	TGCGCCAGCAGCTTGGGGTCCCTCGTTGGGTACCAAGAGACCCAGTACTTC	CASSLGSLVGYQETQYF
TRBV20-1	once	TRBD1	TRBJ1-6	TGCAGTGCTAGAGATGTTTCAGGGGGCGAGGGTTCACCCCTCCACTTT	CSARDVSGGEGSPLHF
TRBV29-1	many	-	TRBJ2-5	TGCAGCGTAATCCCTCTGGAGACCCAGTACTTC	CSVIPLETQYF
TRBV28	few	-	TRBJ2-7	TGTGCCAGCCACTCCAGGGGGGCCTACGAGCAGTACTTC	CASHSRGAYEQYF
TRBV27	few	TRBD1	TRBJ1-2	TGTGCCAGCAGTTTTTCTTCCAGGGGGGATAACTATGGCTACACCTTC	CASSFSSRGDNYGYTF
TRBV5-1	-	-	TRBJ1-5	TGCGCCAGCAGCTTGGACGGTGGCAGGGGTTATCAGCCCCAGCATTTT	CASSLDGGRGYQPQHF
TRBV11-1	few	-	TRBJ2-7	TGTGCCAGCAGCTTAGCCGTTAGGACTGGGCGCCTCGGCGAGCAGTACTTC	CASSLAVRTGRLGEQYF
TRBV12-3/TRBV12-4	few	-	TRBJ2-3	TGTGCCAGCAGTCGGATCGGCGCAGATACGCAGTATTTT	CASSRIGADTQYF
TRBV28	-	TRBD1	TRBJ2-3	TGTGCCAGCAGACCCACAGGGGCAGATACGCAGTATTTT	CASRPTGADTQYF
TRBV7-6	many	-	TRBJ2-6	TGTGCCAGCAGCTTATCGACAGGCCGAATCTCTGGGGCCAACGTCCTGACTTTC	CASSLSTGRISGANVLTF
TRBV5-5	once	-	TRBJ1-1	TGCGCCAGCAGCTTGGTGAGGGCAAGGGATAACACTGAAGCTTTCTTT	CASSLVRARDNTEAFF
TRBV7-9	-	-	TRBJ2-5	TGTGCCAGCAGCCGGATGAGGGAGACCCAGTACTTC	CASSRMRETQYF
TRBV2	-	-	TRBJ1-1	TGTGCCAGCAATATTCAAGCAATGAACACTGAAGCTTTCTTT	CASNIQAMNTEAFF
TRBV6-2/TRBV6-3	-	-	TRBJ2-7	TGTGCCAGCAGACAGACAGCCGACGAGCAGTACTTC	CASRQTADEQYF
TRBV28	few	-	TRBJ2-7	TGTGCCAGCAGTTCCTGGACGACAGACAACTACGAGCAGTACTTC	CASSSWTTDNYEQYF
TRBV7-2	-	TRBD2	TRBJ2-4	TGTGCCAGCAGCCGAGAGACTAGCGCCAAAAACATTCAGTACTTC	CASSRETSAKNIQYF